This TCR beta chain comes out of a study of cytomegalovirus exposure and HLA in healthy donors. Turning to the study itself: The 550 to 800 first-cohort repertoires and the roughly 120 validation repertoires shared the same platform, a later analysis reported. The study's findings and limits: Cytomegalovirus association was assigned to about 180 TCR beta chains. Cytomegalovirus status was reportedly diagnosed by the classifier with high sensitivity and specificity.

Assay used: immunoSEQ multiplex PCR; TCRdb lists only in-frame clones, some missing. The sample yields about 150,000 clones, about 88% seen once. The approximately 120-subject validation cohort, separate from the approximately 670-subject first cohort, included the donors. Germline-derived CDR1 and CDR2 are SGHAT and FQNNGV. V was clipped by 5 bases and J by 6 bases, with 14 bases between them. There are 14 residues in the CDR3. Concerning this clone: Its antigen remains unknown.

The V gene is TRBV11-2, the J gene TRBJ2-1; D gene unclear. The sequence came from a man younger than 30 in good health and CMV-seropositive. The sequencing sample was made of PBMCs. CDR3 DNA sequence: TGTGCCAGCAGCACCCCGAGTAGCCCCAATGAGCAGTTCTTC. Encoded protein: CASSTPSSPNEQFF.